One sample yielded the 11 T cell receptor beta chains listed below, sequenced in a study of identical twins. Using its own MiXCR run on the 5' RACE reads, TCRdb lists one record per CDR3 protein. The sample has 1.5 million to 2 million distinct CDR3 sequences, under 35% seen once. Source material: cord blood. Source of these receptors: a newborn girl in good health.

Remarks on this clonotype: An end of the junction does not agree with germline; a read error may underlie this. The chain recombines TRBV12-3 or TRBV12-4 with TRBJ2-3, with TRBD2 as a possible D gene (6 bases). The CDR3 runs 13 residues. The CDR3 is CASSLGGADAQYF. Here the CDR3 DNA reads TGTGCCAGCAGCCTCGGGGGAGCAGATGCGCAGTATTTT.

This clonotype turned up a few times. The rearrangement joins TRBV6-1 to TRBJ1-2; possibly TRBD1 for D (6 bases). Trimming shortened V by 0 bases and J by 8 bases, and 13 bases separated the two germline ends. The CDR3 length is 14 residues. Germline assignment: CDR1 MNHNS and CDR2 SASEGT. The CDR3 spells CASSEATGLTGYTF. The CDR3, as DNA: TGTGCCAGCAGTGAAGCAACAGGGCTTACGGGCTACACCTTC.

CDR3 in amino acids: CASSRDREVSPLHF. The DNA of the CDR3 is TGTGCCAGCAGCCGAGACAGGGAGGTATCACCCCTCCACTTT. The J gene is TRBJ1-6, the V gene TRBV14; 7 bases match TRBD1. With V trimmed by 4 bases and J by 10 bases, 7 bases remained unmatched. Germline lookup yields CDR1 SGHDN and CDR2 FVKESK. The CDR3 contains 14 residues.

V and J are TRBV20-1 and TRBJ2-1; perhaps TRBD2 as D (7 bases). The CDR3 is made up of 16 amino acids. Trimming took 0 bases from V and 2 from J, leaving 14 bases between them. CDR1 and CDR2 (germline): DFQATT, SNEGSKA (reference sequence). CDR3 residues: CSARDRGGTPYNEQFF. The CDR3 nucleotides read TGCAGTGCTAGAGATAGGGGGGGCACCCCCTACAATGAGCAGTTCTTC.

Concerning this clonotype itself: A much larger clone lies a single base off, so this may be a read error. This sequence joins TRBV6-2 or TRBV6-3 and TRBJ2-7, with TRBD2 identical over 8 bases. V shed 6 bases and J 7 bases; nucleotides not matched to a gene: 14. Germline values: CDR1 MNHEY, CDR2 SVGEGT. CDR3 length equals 15 residues. CDR3 residues: CASRRSGRRSNEQYF. The CDR3 nucleotides are TGTGCCAGCAGACGGAGCGGGAGACGGAGCAATGAGCAGTACTTC.

This chain uses TRBV3-1 with TRBJ1-1, with D unclear. The V gene's germline CDR1 is LGHDT and CDR2 YNNKEL (reference sequence). V lost 0 bases and J 6 bases, leaving 11 bases between the germline ends. The CDR3 runs 14 residues. Written as DNA, the CDR3 is TGTGCCAGCAGCCAAGATCCCCGGTTCGCTGAAGCTTTCTTT. Residues: CASSQDPRFAEAFF.

This clonotype occurred many times. CDR3 in amino acids: CASSLDRKNSPLHF. The CDR3 nucleotides read TGTGCCAGCAGTCTGGACAGGAAAAATTCACCCCTCCACTTT. The genes are TRBV27 and TRBJ1-6; TRBD1 agrees at 7 bases. In germline, CDR1 is MNHEY, CDR2 SMNVEV (reference sequence). Unmatched junction bases numbered 5, after V lost 5 bases and J lost 7 bases. The CDR3 sequence is 14 residues long.

This clonotype was recorded a few times. The gene calls are TRBV27 and TRBJ1-4; 8 bases match TRBD1. Germline CDR1 MNHEY, CDR2 SMNVEV (reference sequence). With 5 bases clipped from V and 7 bases from J, the junction kept 6 bases outside the gene matches. The CDR3 contains 14 residues. CDR3 region: CASSRQGPREKLFF. CDR3 nucleotides: TGTGCCAGCAGTCGACAGGGGCCCCGTGAAAAACTGTTTTTT.

V is TRBV5-1 and J is TRBJ2-1; D is undetermined. This CDR3 is built from 12 residues. Trimming removed 0 bases from V and 9 bases from J, with 7 bases in between. Germline-derived CDR1 and CDR2 are SGHRS and YFSETQ. CDR3 sequence: CASSLVHGEQFF. The CDR3 DNA reads TGCGCCAGCAGCTTGGTACACGGTGAGCAGTTCTTC.

The table lists this clonotype with many counts. The V gene is TRBV9, the J gene TRBJ2-1, with 11 bases that match TRBD2. CDR1 and CDR2 from the germline V gene are SGDLS and YYNGEE. Unmatched junction bases numbered 7, after V lost 3 bases and J lost 2 bases. This CDR3 contains 17 residues. CDR3 loop: CASSARLAGLPYNEQFF. The DNA for the CDR3 is TGTGCCAGCAGCGCAAGACTAGCGGGACTTCCCTACAATGAGCAGTTCTTC. The variable domain in full, with the rest retrieved from reference TRBV9 and TRBJ2-1, is DSGVTQTPKHLITATGQRVTLRCSPRSGDLSVYWYQQSLDQGLQFLIQYYNGEERAKGNILERFSAQQFPDLHSELNLSSLELGDSALYFCASSARLAGLPYNEQFFGPGTRLTVL.

This clonotype has at least ten counts. This CDR3 reads CSVEDGVGTATYEQYF. Here the CDR3 DNA reads TGCAGCGTTGAAGATGGGGTTGGGACCGCTACCTACGAGCAGTACTTC. This sequence joins TRBV29-1 and TRBJ2-7; D assignment may be TRBD1 or TRBD2 (5 bases each). Trimming took off 0 bases at V and 2 bases at J, with 17 bases between the two ends. The CDR3 has 16 amino acids. CDR1 and CDR2 from the germline V gene are SQVTM and ANQGSEA.